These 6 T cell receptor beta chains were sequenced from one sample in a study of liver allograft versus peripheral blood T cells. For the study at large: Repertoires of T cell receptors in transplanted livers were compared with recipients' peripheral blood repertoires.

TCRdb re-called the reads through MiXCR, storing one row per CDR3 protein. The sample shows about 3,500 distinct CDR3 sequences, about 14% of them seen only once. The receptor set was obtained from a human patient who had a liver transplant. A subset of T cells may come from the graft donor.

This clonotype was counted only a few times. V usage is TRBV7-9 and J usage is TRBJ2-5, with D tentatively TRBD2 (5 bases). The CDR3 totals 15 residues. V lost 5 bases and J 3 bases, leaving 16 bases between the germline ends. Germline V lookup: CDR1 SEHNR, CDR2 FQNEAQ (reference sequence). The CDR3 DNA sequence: TGTGCCAGCAGCCCCGGGATGAGAGGAGAAGAGACCCAGTACTTC. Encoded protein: CASSPGMRGEETQYF. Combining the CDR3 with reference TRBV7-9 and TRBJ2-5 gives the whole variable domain DTGVSQNPRHKITKRGQNVTFRCDPISEHNRLYWYRQTLGQGPEFLTYFQNEAQLEKSRLLSDRFSAERPKGSFSTLEIQRTEQGDSAMYLCASSPGMRGEETQYFGPGTRLLVL.

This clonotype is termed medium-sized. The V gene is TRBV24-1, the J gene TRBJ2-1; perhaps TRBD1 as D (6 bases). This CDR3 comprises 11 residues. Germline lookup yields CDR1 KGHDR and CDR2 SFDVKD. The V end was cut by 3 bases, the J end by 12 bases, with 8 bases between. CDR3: CATSDPRGQFF. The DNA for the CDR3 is TGTGCCACCAGTGATCCCAGGGGGCAGTTCTTC.

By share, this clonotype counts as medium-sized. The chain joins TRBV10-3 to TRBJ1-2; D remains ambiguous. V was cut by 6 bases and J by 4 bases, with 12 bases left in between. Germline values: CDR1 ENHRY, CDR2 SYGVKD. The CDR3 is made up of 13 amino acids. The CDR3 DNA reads TGTGCCATCAGCGGGGAGGGTCGCTATGGCTACACCTTC. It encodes CAISGEGRYGYTF.

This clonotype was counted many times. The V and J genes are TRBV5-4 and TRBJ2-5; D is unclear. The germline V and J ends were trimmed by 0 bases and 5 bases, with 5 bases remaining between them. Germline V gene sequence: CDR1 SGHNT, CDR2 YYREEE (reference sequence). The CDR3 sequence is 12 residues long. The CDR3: CASSLARETQYF. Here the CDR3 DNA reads TGTGCCAGCAGCTTGGCTCGGGAGACCCAGTACTTC.

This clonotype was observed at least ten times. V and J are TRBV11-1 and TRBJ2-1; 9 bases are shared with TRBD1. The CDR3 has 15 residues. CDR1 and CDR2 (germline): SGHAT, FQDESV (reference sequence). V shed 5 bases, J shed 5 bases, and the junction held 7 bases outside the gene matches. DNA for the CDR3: TGTGCCAGCAGCCCCAGACAGGGGGGGGACAATGAGCAGTTCTTC. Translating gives CASSPRQGGDNEQFF.

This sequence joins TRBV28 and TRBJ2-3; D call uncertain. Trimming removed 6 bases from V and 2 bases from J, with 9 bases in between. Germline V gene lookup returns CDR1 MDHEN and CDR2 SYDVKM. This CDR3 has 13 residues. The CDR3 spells CASSTPNTDTQYF. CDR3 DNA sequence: TGTGCCAGCAGCACTCCCAACACAGATACGCAGTATTTT.